These 24 T cell receptor beta chains were sequenced from one sample in a study of T-cell reconstitution after alpha-beta-depleted transplantation in children. Unique molecular identifiers were incorporated into the prepared TCRbeta library. TCRdb reprocessed the PCR reads with MiXCR, giving one entry per CDR3 protein. The data hold some 460,000 distinct CDR3 sequences, with around 16% observed a single time. The sequenced sample was PBMCs, mostly from graft donor cells, obtained 360 days after TCRalphabeta/CD19-depleted stem cell transplant. The receptors stem from a boy younger than two who had a stem cell transplant for Wiskott-Aldrich syndrome, so the T cells may come from the graft donor.

The table lists this clonotype with a few counts. V usage is TRBV14 and J usage is TRBJ2-2, with TRBD1 matching 7 bases. Germline lookup yields CDR1 SGHDN and CDR2 FVKESK. The V gene end was trimmed by 4 bases and the J gene end by 1 base; junction bases not matched to a gene: 3. CDR3 length: 15 amino acids. CDR3 amino acids: CASSPTGWNTGELFF. CDR3 DNA: TGTGCCAGCAGCCCGACAGGGTGGAACACCGGGGAGCTGTTTTTT.

The V and J genes are TRBV20-1 and TRBJ2-1; D is unresolved. V lost 6 bases, J lost 10 bases, and 13 bases lay in between. Germline V gene lookup returns CDR1 DFQATT and CDR2 SNEGSKA (reference sequence). The CDR3 covers 11 residues. The CDR3 protein is CSACLVREQFF. CDR3 DNA: TGCAGTGCGTGTTTGGTCCGGGAGCAGTTCTTC.

The V gene is TRBV11-2, the J gene TRBJ2-7; TRBD2 matches at 7 bases. The CDR3 has 17 amino acids. Germline V gene data show CDR1 as SGHAT and CDR2 as FQNNGV. With V trimmed by 0 bases and J by 2 bases, 10 bases remained unmatched. The CDR3 DNA sequence: TGTGCCAGCAGCTTAGATCTCGGACTAGGGGTCCCCTACGAGCAGTACTTC. This sequence encodes CASSLDLGLGVPYEQYF.

This sequence joins TRBV29-1 and TRBJ1-5; 9 bases fit TRBD1. V lost 5 bases and J lost 7; bases outside the gene matches: 6. Germline loops: CDR1 SQVTM, CDR2 ANQGSEA. The CDR3 extends over 13 amino acids. The CDR3 coding sequence is TGCAGCGTTCTTACGGACAGGGGACAGCCCCAGCATTTT. Translated, it gives CSVLTDRGQPQHF.

This chain links TRBV5-1 with TRBJ2-7; 9 bases match TRBD1. The germline V gene encodes CDR1 SGHRS and CDR2 YFSETQ. This CDR3 has 12 amino acids. The junction had 1 base not matched to a gene; V was cut back by 6 bases and J by 3 bases. In DNA, the CDR3 is TGCGCCAGCACGGGACAGGGCTACGAGCAGTACTTC. As protein: CASTGQGYEQYF.

The chain combines TRBV5-1 with TRBJ1-2; D is perhaps TRBD1 (5 bases). The CDR3 covers 16 residues. Germline-derived CDR1 and CDR2 are SGHRS and YFSETQ. The ends were cut back, 1 base at V and 6 bases at J, with 19 bases in the middle. Here the CDR3 DNA reads TGCGCCAGCAGCTTGAGGAAAGCGGGGGTTACGAATGGCTACACCTTC. It is translated as CASSLRKAGVTNGYTF.

This clonotype was detected ten times or more. V usage is TRBV20-1 and J usage is TRBJ2-1; weak D call: TRBD2 (6 bases). The CDR3 runs to 12 residues. Germline CDR1 and CDR2: DFQATT and SNEGSKA (reference sequence). V dropped 3 bases and J dropped 5 bases, with 8 bases sitting between them. This CDR3 reads CSARGLNNEQFF. The DNA for the CDR3 is TGCAGTGCTAGGGGACTTAACAATGAGCAGTTCTTC.

V is TRBV2 and J is TRBJ2-6, with D hard to call. Between the trimmed V and J ends, which lost 10 bases and 2 bases, there was a span of 12 bases. Germline-derived CDR1 and CDR2 are SNHLY and FYNNEI. The CDR3 has 14 amino acids. Here the CDR3 reads CANKQSPGANVLTF. The CDR3 region has the DNA TGTGCCAACAAACAGAGCCCTGGGGCCAACGTCCTGACTTTC.

The V call is TRBV12-3 or TRBV12-4, the J call TRBJ2-7; a possible D gene is TRBD2 (7 bases). V lost 5 bases and J lost 2, with 16 bases in between. This CDR3 contains 15 residues. The CDR3 is CASSVRAGAPYEQYF. The CDR3 DNA is TGTGCCAGCAGTGTTAGGGCGGGGGCGCCCTACGAGCAGTACTTC.

The chain employs TRBV27 and TRBJ2-1; TRBD2 matches at 7 bases. J was trimmed by 9 bases and V by 0 bases; bases with no gene match: 5. CDR1 MNHEY and CDR2 SMNVEV come from the germline V gene (reference sequence). This CDR3 region has 14 residues. The CDR3 sequence: CASSLSNGGGEQFF. The DNA of the CDR3 is TGTGCCAGCAGTTTATCGAACGGCGGGGGTGAGCAGTTCTTC.

This clonotype occurred a few times. V is TRBV24-1 and J is TRBJ2-1; 11 nucleotides align to TRBD1. Germline assignment: CDR1 KGHDR and CDR2 SFDVKD. This CDR3 has 15 residues. V dropped 4 bases and J dropped 9; count of bases not matched to a gene: 7. Here the CDR3 DNA reads TGTGCCACCAGTGACCCGGGACAGGGGGTCGGTGAGCAGTTCTTC. Encoded protein: CATSDPGQGVGEQFF.

V usage is TRBV20-1 and J usage is TRBJ2-7; D gene ambiguous. CDR1 and CDR2 from the germline V gene are DFQATT and SNEGSKA (reference sequence). The length of the CDR3 is 12 residues. V was cut by 7 bases and J by 4 bases, with 14 bases left in between. The CDR3 spells CSVGIPSYEQYF. CDR3 in DNA: TGCAGTGTCGGTATCCCTTCATACGAGCAGTACTTC.

This clonotype was found a few times. This chain links TRBV24-1 with TRBJ2-2, with a weak D call TRBD1 (5 bases). In germline, CDR1 is KGHDR, CDR2 SFDVKD. The CDR3 length is 16 residues. V lost 5 bases to trimming and J lost 5 bases, with 17 bases between them. For the CDR3, the DNA is TGTGCCACCAGTGTCGACAGTATAGAAGTGACCGGGGAGCTGTTTTTT. Amino acid sequence: CATSVDSIEVTGELFF.

The chain combines TRBV19 with TRBJ2-7, with D maybe TRBD1 (6 bases). The V gene's germline CDR1 is LNHDA and CDR2 SQIVND (reference sequence). Trimming shortened V by 5 bases and J by 0 bases, and 17 bases separated the two germline ends. The CDR3 contains 16 residues. CDR3 sequence reads: CASSPRPGHRSYEQYF. In nucleotides, the CDR3 is TGTGCCAGTAGTCCAAGGCCGGGACACCGCTCCTACGAGCAGTACTTC.

The rearrangement joins TRBV5-1 to TRBJ1-2; TRBD1 matches at 7 bases. CDR1 and CDR2 from the germline V gene are SGHRS and YFSETQ. The CDR3 sequence is 16 residues long. Losses at the gene ends were 4 bases for V and 3 bases for J; bases not matched to a gene: 12. CDR3 nucleotide sequence: TGCGCCAGCAGCCGGGACAGTGGTATCCTCGACTATGGCTACACCTTC. It specifies CASSRDSGILDYGYTF.

This clonotype was counted between two and nine times. The rearrangement joins TRBV4-2 to TRBJ2-1, with TRBD1 matching 7 bases. After removal of 2 bases from V and 6 bases from J, the junction contained 13 bases not matched to a gene. This CDR3 is 17 amino acids long. Germline lookup yields CDR1 LGHNA and CDR2 YNFKEQ. The DNA for the CDR3 is TGTGCCAGCAGCCAAACGGGACAGCCCAACCTTGGCAATGAGCAGTTCTTC. This gives the protein CASSQTGQPNLGNEQFF.

The rearrangement links TRBV12-3 or TRBV12-4 to TRBJ2-7, with 11 bases aligning to TRBD2. The V gene end was trimmed by 6 bases and the J gene end by 3 bases; junction bases not matched to a gene: 10. CDR3 length: 16 amino acids. This chain's CDR3 is CASSGPPSGGFYEQYF. Written as DNA, the CDR3 is TGTGCCAGCAGCGGCCCCCCTAGCGGGGGGTTCTACGAGCAGTACTTC.

A few counts support this clonotype. The V gene is TRBV2, the J gene TRBJ2-1; 7 bases match TRBD1. V dropped 8 bases and J dropped 10; count of bases not matched to a gene: 11. Germline assignment: CDR1 SNHLY and CDR2 FYNNEI. The CDR3 consists of 13 residues. The CDR3, as DNA: TGTGCCAGCTGCGAAAACAGGGGTGGGGAGCAGTTCTTC. Translation: CASCENRGGEQFF.

This clonotype was seen more than once but under ten times. The chain combines TRBV2 with TRBJ2-5, with D perhaps matching TRBD2 (5 bases). The germline V gene encodes CDR1 SNHLY and CDR2 FYNNEI. Trimming removed 4 bases at V and 3 bases at J, with 9 bases between. This CDR3 contains 13 residues. In DNA form, the CDR3 reads TGTGCCAGCAGTGTAGACTATGAAGAGACCCAGTACTTC. It is translated as CASSVDYEETQYF.

This chain uses TRBV7-9 with TRBJ2-1, with 7 nucleotides matching TRBD1. V lost 2 bases and J lost 4; bases outside the gene matches: 5. From germline, CDR1 is SEHNR and CDR2 FQNEAQ (reference sequence). The CDR3 contains 15 residues. The CDR3 bases are TGTGCCAGCAGCTTACGACAGGGCCTTTACAATGAGCAGTTCTTC. This gives the protein CASSLRQGLYNEQFF. Supplemented by reference TRBV7-9 and TRBJ2-1, the full variable domain reads DTGVSQNPRHKITKRGQNVTFRCDPISEHNRLYWYRQTLGQGPEFLTYFQNEAQLEKSRLLSDRFSAERPKGSFSTLEIQRTEQGDSAMYLCASSLRQGLYNEQFFGPGTRLTVL.

The J gene is TRBJ2-6, the V gene TRBV7-9; D is possibly TRBD1 (5 bases). The CDR3 spans 16 residues. The germline V and J ends were trimmed by 2 bases and 0 bases, with 8 bases remaining between them. CDR1 SEHNR and CDR2 FQNEAQ come from the germline V gene (reference sequence). CDR3 in DNA: TGTGCCAGCAGCTTAACAGGTGTCTCTGGGGCCAACGTCCTGACTTTC. It encodes CASSLTGVSGANVLTF.

This clonotype has more than one count but fewer than ten. This chain joins TRBV5-1 and TRBJ1-1; the D is unclear. This CDR3 has 14 amino acids. The germline CDR1 and CDR2 sequences are SGHRS and YFSETQ. V was cut by 4 bases and J by 1 base, with 11 bases left in between. In DNA, the CDR3 is TGCGCCAGCAGCGCCTCTCTAGGGAACACTGAAGCTTTCTTT. It codes for CASSASLGNTEAFF.

The chain couples TRBV3-1 to TRBJ2-2; D may be TRBD1 (5 bases). The CDR3 consists of 14 residues. Germline CDR1 reads LGHDT; CDR2 reads YNNKEL (reference sequence). The germline V and J ends were trimmed by 0 bases and 6 bases, with 8 bases remaining between them. This chain's CDR3 is CASSQDWGPGELFF. CDR3 nucleotides: TGTGCCAGCAGCCAAGATTGGGGCCCCGGGGAGCTGTTTTTT.

This clonotype came up a few times. V usage is TRBV18 and J usage is TRBJ1-6; TRBD1 matches at 8 bases. Germline-derived CDR1 and CDR2 are KGHSH and LQKENI. J gave up 8 bases and V 2 bases, and 5 bases lay outside the gene matches. CDR3 size: 15 residues. The CDR3 sequence is CASSPAPGGYSPLHF. In nucleotides, the CDR3 is TGTGCCAGCTCACCAGCCCCAGGGGGCTATTCACCCCTCCACTTT.